One sample yielded the 21 T cell receptor beta chains listed below, sequenced in a study of identical twins. One entry per CDR3 protein, called by TCRdb with MiXCR from the 5' RACE reads. Seen here are 250,000 or so distinct CDR3 sequences, 7.5% observed once, and the top ten hold around 5%. This sample also belongs to another study, concerning yellow fever vaccine responses in identical twins.

The specimen sequenced was CD8+ T cells sorted from blood. The receptor source for this set is a woman under 30 in good health.

In this sample, this clonotype turned up a few times. The V and J genes are TRBV28 and TRBJ2-5; TRBD1 agrees at 7 bases. The J segment lost 4 bases and the V segment lost 6 bases, leaving 8 bases of the junction unmatched. This CDR3 has 14 residues. Germline lookup yields CDR1 MDHEN and CDR2 SYDVKM. In DNA form, the CDR3 reads TGTGCCAGCAGCAACAGGGGTAAGGGAGAGACCCAGTACTTC. It yields the protein CASSNRGKGETQYF.

This clonotype was detected only a few times. The chain links TRBV9 to TRBJ2-1, with TRBD2 matching over 8 bases. This CDR3 spans 15 amino acids. Trimming took 2 bases from V and 8 from J; bases not matched to a gene: 9. The V gene's germline CDR1 is SGDLS and CDR2 YYNGEE. Written as DNA, the CDR3 is TGTGCCAGCAGCGTCTTAGCGGGACCTGGCTATGAGCAGTTCTTC. Translating it yields CASSVLAGPGYEQFF.

This clonotype was picked up a small number of times. The J gene is TRBJ1-1, the V gene TRBV12-3 or TRBV12-4; 7 bases are shared with TRBD1. This CDR3 spans 14 amino acids. The V and J ends lost 6 bases and 7 bases, in that order; junction bases with no gene match: 11. The CDR3 loop reads CASSETGDRGEAFF. The CDR3 DNA reads as TGTGCCAGCAGCGAAACAGGGGATAGAGGTGAAGCTTTCTTT.

A few counts support this clonotype. The rearrangement uses TRBV13 and TRBJ2-4, with 8 bases fitting TRBD1. Germline CDR1 and CDR2: PRHDT and FYEKMQ (reference sequence). The CDR3 has 16 residues. Trimming took 5 bases from V and 5 from J; bases not matched to a gene: 11. CDR3 loop: CASSPGGPIGENIQYF. Here the CDR3 DNA reads TGTGCCAGCAGCCCAGGGGGCCCCATTGGGGAAAACATTCAGTACTTC.

Many counts were recorded for this clonotype. The chain recombines TRBV20-1 with TRBJ2-2; D unresolved. The V end was cut by 3 bases, the J end by 3 bases, with 8 bases between. The CDR3 sequence is 13 residues long. The V gene's germline CDR1 is DFQATT and CDR2 SNEGSKA (reference sequence). The CDR3 reads CSARDRYTGELFF. For the CDR3, the DNA is TGCAGTGCTAGGGATCGGTACACCGGGGAGCTGTTTTTT.

This chain joins TRBV2 and TRBJ1-1, with D hard to call. V lost 10 bases, J lost 1 base, and 7 bases lay in between. This CDR3 comprises 11 residues. CDR1 is SNHLY, CDR2 FYNNEI, per germline. CDR3 sequence: CATVSNTEAFF. CDR3 in DNA: TGTGCCACGGTTTCGAACACTGAAGCTTTCTTT.

This clonotype was seen repeatedly, ten times or more. The V gene is TRBV27, the J gene TRBJ2-3; perhaps TRBD2 as D (6 bases). Germline CDR1 is MNHEY and CDR2 is SMNVEV (reference sequence). The CDR3 is 15 amino acids. V was pared by 3 bases and J by 3 bases, with 13 bases between. Here the CDR3 reads CASSFRRADTDTQYF. The CDR3, as DNA: TGTGCCAGCAGTTTTCGGAGGGCCGATACAGATACGCAGTATTTT.

There are a few counts of this clonotype. The chain uses TRBV27 and TRBJ2-7, with D perhaps matching TRBD2 (6 bases). This CDR3 is built from 17 residues. The germline V gene encodes CDR1 MNHEY and CDR2 SMNVEV (reference sequence). V was trimmed by 7 bases and J by 6 bases, leaving 28 bases between them. As DNA, the CDR3 is TGTGCCAGCAAGACCGACGACAGTTCCGGAGGGGTTCGCGAGCAGTACTTC. Translated: CASKTDDSSGGVREQYF.

The CDR3, as DNA: TGTGCCAGCAGTACCCACGGGGGTACGGATGAGCAGTTCTTC. This gives the protein CASSTHGGTDEQFF. The chain is built from TRBV28 and TRBJ2-1; D is possibly TRBD2 (6 bases). V gave up 5 bases and J gave up 8 bases, with 16 bases separating them. The CDR3 loop spans 14 amino acids. CDR1 is MDHEN and CDR2 is SYDVKM in the germline V gene.

This clonotype has just one count. The chain uses TRBV9 and TRBJ2-1; D not certain. The CDR3 is 13 residues long. V lost 7 bases and J lost 1, with 9 bases in between. Germline-derived CDR1 and CDR2 are SGDLS and YYNGEE. The CDR3 protein is CASGGESYNEQFF. The CDR3 DNA reads as TGTGCCAGCGGTGGAGAGTCCTACAATGAGCAGTTCTTC.

This clonotype has more than one count but fewer than ten. V usage is TRBV4-1 and J usage is TRBJ2-7; 11 bases map to TRBD2. Per the germline V gene, CDR1 is MGHRA and CDR2 is YSYEKL. The junction had 3 bases not matched to a gene; V was cut back by 1 base and J by 4 bases. This CDR3 spans 15 amino acids. The CDR3 is CASSQVLAGVYEQYF. The CDR3 nucleotides read TGCGCCAGCAGCCAAGTACTAGCGGGAGTTTACGAGCAGTACTTC.

Ten or more counts support this clonotype. The rearrangement links TRBV9 to TRBJ2-7, with 9 nucleotides matching TRBD1. The germline V gene encodes CDR1 SGDLS and CDR2 YYNGEE. This CDR3 contains 13 residues. V was pared by 3 bases and J by 5 bases, with 3 bases of the junction left unmatched. Written as DNA, the CDR3 is TGTGCCAGCAGCGGCCGGGACAGGGACGAGCAGTACTTC. Translating gives CASSGRDRDEQYF.

This chain links TRBV7-9 with TRBJ2-7; D not certain. Per the germline V gene, CDR1 is SEHNR and CDR2 is FQNEAQ (reference sequence). V lost 5 bases and J lost 2, with 10 bases in between. The CDR3 has 13 amino acids. CDR3 nucleotides: TGTGCCAGCAGCCCTGGGCCCCCCTACGAGCAGTACTTC. Protein product: CASSPGPPYEQYF.

The chain recombines TRBV2 with TRBJ2-7, with 10 nucleotides matching TRBD2. Per germline, CDR1 SNHLY and CDR2 FYNNEI. The CDR3 totals 14 residues. The V and J ends lost 8 bases and 2 bases, in that order; junction bases with no gene match: 6. CDR3 in amino acids: CASPGLAGAYEQYF. Written as DNA, the CDR3 is TGTGCCAGCCCCGGGCTAGCGGGAGCCTACGAGCAGTACTTC.

This clonotype was seen at least ten times. V is TRBV28 and J is TRBJ2-7; TRBD2 aligns across 16 bases. The CDR3 loop spans 19 amino acids. After removal of 5 bases from V and 4 bases from J, the junction contained 14 bases not matched to a gene. Germline V CDR1 and CDR2: MDHEN, SYDVKM. CDR3 DNA: TGTGCCAGCAGTCCACGGACGGGACTAGCGGGAGGGCCGGGGTACGAGCAGTACTTC. Amino acids: CASSPRTGLAGGPGYEQYF.

The chain recombines TRBV7-9 with TRBJ1-1; TRBD1 agrees at 7 bases. The CDR3 spans 15 residues. Looked up from germline, CDR1 is SEHNR and CDR2 is FQNEAQ (reference sequence). V trimming: 5 bases; J trimming: 0 bases; junction bases outside the gene matches: 6. The CDR3 DNA sequence: TGTGCCAGCAGCAGATCGACAGGGATGAACACTGAAGCTTTCTTT. It translates to CASSRSTGMNTEAFF.

The table lists this clonotype with many counts. V usage is TRBV20-1 and J usage is TRBJ1-6, with unresolved D. This CDR3 has 15 amino acids. V dropped 3 bases and J dropped 0 bases, with 9 bases sitting between them. Germline V gene sequence: CDR1 DFQATT, CDR2 SNEGSKA (reference sequence). The CDR3 sequence is CSARGVDSYNSPLHF. The CDR3 DNA reads TGCAGTGCTAGGGGTGTAGACTCCTATAATTCACCCCTCCACTTT.

The genes are TRBV5-1 and TRBJ2-7, with D perhaps matching TRBD2 (6 bases). From germline, CDR1 is SGHRS and CDR2 YFSETQ. With 1 base removed from V and 4 bases from J, the gap between germline ends came to 12 bases. The CDR3 is 14 residues long. The CDR3 DNA sequence: TGCGCCAGCAGCTTGAGTGGCGGGGAATACGAGCAGTACGTC. As protein: CASSLSGGEYEQYV.

This clonotype was detected only a few times. V gene TRBV5-6 combines with J gene TRBJ2-7; D unresolved. V lost 2 bases and J 3 bases, leaving 6 bases between the germline ends. Germline V CDR1 and CDR2: SGHDT, YYEEEE. The CDR3 has 12 amino acids. For the CDR3, the DNA is TGTGCCAGCAGCTTTGGGGTCTACGAGCAGTACTTC. This gives the protein CASSFGVYEQYF.

This clonotype has ten or more counts. The rearrangement joins TRBV5-1 to TRBJ2-6, with D unresolved. The germline gives CDR1 SGHRS, CDR2 YFSETQ. The CDR3 sequence is 15 residues long. The V gene lost 2 bases and the J gene lost 2 bases, with 8 bases spanning the gap. Here the CDR3 reads CASSFRVPGANVLTF. CDR3 sequence (DNA): TGCGCCAGCAGCTTCCGGGTCCCTGGGGCCAACGTCCTGACTTTC.

This clonotype was seen only a few times. The V gene is TRBV27, the J gene TRBJ2-6; no reliable D call. Germline V gives CDR1 MNHEY, CDR2 SMNVEV (reference sequence). This CDR3 region has 15 residues. The V and J ends lost 3 bases and 0 bases respectively, with 6 bases between them. CDR3 nucleotide sequence: TGTGCCAGCAGTTTGGCCCACTCTGGGGCCAACGTCCTGACTTTC. This encodes CASSLAHSGANVLTF. The full variable domain, with the rest looked up from reference TRBV27 and TRBJ2-6, is EAQVTQNPRYLITVTGKKLTVTCSQNMNHEYMSWYRQDPGLGLRQIYYSMNVEVTDKGDVPEGYKVSRKEKRNFPLILESPSPNQTSLYFCASSLAHSGANVLTFGAGSRLTVL.